What follows is one T cell receptor beta chain and its context. Its target is unknown. The data belong to a study of response to subunit inactivated influenza vaccine. Study results and limitations: With each seasonal influenza vaccination, the authors suggested, few new T cells are recruited.

The CDR3 runs to 17 residues. The junction had 6 bases not matched to a gene; V was cut back by 1 base and J by 4 bases. Per the germline V gene, CDR1 is LGHNA and CDR2 is YSLEER. TCRdb itself ran the RT-PCR reads through MiXCR, one entry per CDR3 protein. The table has hundreds of thousands of distinct CDR3 sequences, 14% seen once; the top ten hold around 7.6%. Source: PBMCs from blood, taken roughly 2 weeks before vaccination. The chain combines TRBV4-3 with TRBJ2-2; TRBD2 aligns across 10 bases. The origin of this receptor is a man between 50 and 59 years old who received an inactivated influenza vaccine. CDR3 region: CASSQGPSGGVTGELFF. The CDR3 bases are TGCGCCAGCAGCCAAGGGCCGAGCGGGGGGGTCACCGGGGAGCTGTTTTTT.